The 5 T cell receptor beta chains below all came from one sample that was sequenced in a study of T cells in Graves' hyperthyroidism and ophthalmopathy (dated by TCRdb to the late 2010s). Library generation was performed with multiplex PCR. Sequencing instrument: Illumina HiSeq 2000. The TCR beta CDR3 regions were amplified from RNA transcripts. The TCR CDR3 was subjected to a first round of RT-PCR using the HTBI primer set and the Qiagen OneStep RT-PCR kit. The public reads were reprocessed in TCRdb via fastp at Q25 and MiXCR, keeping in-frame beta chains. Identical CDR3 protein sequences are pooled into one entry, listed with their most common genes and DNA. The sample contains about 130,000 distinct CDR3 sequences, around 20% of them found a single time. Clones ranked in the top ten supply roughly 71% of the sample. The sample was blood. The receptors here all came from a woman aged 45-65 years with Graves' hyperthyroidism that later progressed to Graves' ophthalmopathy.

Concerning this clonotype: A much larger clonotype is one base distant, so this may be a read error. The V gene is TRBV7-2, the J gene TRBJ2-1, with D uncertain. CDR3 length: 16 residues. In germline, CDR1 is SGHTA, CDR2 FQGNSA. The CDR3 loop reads CASSPNGAQSYNERFF. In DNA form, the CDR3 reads TGTGCCAGCAGCCCCAATGGCGCTCAATCCTACAATGAGCGGTTCTTC. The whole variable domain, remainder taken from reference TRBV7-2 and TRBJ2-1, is GAGVSQSPSNKVTEKGKDVELRCDPISGHTALYWYRQSLGQGLEFLIYFQGNSAPDKSGLPSDRFSAERTGGSVSTLTIQRTQQEDSAVYLCASSPNGAQSYNERFFGPGTRLTVL.

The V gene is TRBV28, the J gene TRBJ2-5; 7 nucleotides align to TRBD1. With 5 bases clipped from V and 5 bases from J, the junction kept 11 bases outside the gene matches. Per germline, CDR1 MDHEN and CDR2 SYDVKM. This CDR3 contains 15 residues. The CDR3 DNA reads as TGTGCCAGCAGTAGGCCCACAGGGGCAGGGGAGACCCAGTACTTC. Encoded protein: CASSRPTGAGETQYF.

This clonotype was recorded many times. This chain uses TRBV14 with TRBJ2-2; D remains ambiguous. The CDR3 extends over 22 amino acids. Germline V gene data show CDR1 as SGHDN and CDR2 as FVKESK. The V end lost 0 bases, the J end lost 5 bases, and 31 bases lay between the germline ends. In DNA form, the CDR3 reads TGTGCCAGCAGCCAAGAACCTTTCGACCGAAGATCAGGAGCTAACAAGACCGGGGAGCTGTTTTTT. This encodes CASSQEPFDRRSGANKTGELFF.

CDR3 nucleotide sequence: TGTGCCAGCAGTTTAGGCGGTAGGGGACTCTACGAGCAGTACTTC. It specifies CASSLGGRGLYEQYF. The chain carries TRBV28 and TRBJ2-7; D might be TRBD2 (6 bases). The V end lost 2 bases, the J end lost 3 bases, and 14 bases lay between the germline ends. The germline V gene encodes CDR1 MDHEN and CDR2 SYDVKM. The CDR3 is 15 amino acids.

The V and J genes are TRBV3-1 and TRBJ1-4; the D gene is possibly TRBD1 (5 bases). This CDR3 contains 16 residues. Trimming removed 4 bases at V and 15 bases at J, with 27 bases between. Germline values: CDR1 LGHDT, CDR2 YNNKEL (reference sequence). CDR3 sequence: CASSPKNRYRPAVLFF. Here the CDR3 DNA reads TGTGCCAGCAGCCCGAAAAACAGGTACCGTCCTGCGGTGTTGTTTTTT.